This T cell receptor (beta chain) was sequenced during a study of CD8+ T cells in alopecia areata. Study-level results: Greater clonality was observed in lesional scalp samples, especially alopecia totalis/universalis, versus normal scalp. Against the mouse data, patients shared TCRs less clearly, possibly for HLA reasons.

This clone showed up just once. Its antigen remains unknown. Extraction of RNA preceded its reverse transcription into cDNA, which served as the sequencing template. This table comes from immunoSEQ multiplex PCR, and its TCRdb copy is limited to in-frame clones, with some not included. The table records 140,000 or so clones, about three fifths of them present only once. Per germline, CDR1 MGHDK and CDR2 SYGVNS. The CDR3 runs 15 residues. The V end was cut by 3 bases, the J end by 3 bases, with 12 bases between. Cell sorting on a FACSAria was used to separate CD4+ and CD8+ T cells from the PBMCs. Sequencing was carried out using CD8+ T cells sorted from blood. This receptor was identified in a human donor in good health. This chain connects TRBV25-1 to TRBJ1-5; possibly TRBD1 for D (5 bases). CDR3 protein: CASSESDTYNQPQHF. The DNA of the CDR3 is TGTGCCAGCAGTGAGTCGGACACCTACAATCAGCCCCAGCATTTT.